This T cell receptor beta chain was sequenced in a study of regulatory T cells in long-lasting Graves disease. At the level of the study: Graves' patients, newly diagnosed, had taken antithyroid drugs under 3 months. Study outcomes and limitations: Limited samples may have lowered accuracy.

As regards this clonotype: As yet, its antigen is unknown. A junction end diverges from the germline sequence, so it may reflect a read error.

Arm-PCR with iRepertoire HTBI primers amplified the CDR3 regions for these TCR beta libraries. TCRdb passed the multiplex PCR reads through MiXCR, listing each CDR3 protein once. The sample contains about 540,000 distinct CDR3 sequences, about 14% of which appear only once. Time point here: newly diagnosed GD, antithyroid drugs for less than 3 months. With RNA extracted from PBMCs as input, the TCR library was made. This CDR3 is built from 11 residues. CDR1 is SEHNR, CDR2 FQNEAQ, per germline (reference sequence). These data were also reused for a study on T cells in Graves' hyperthyroidism and ophthalmopathy. That paper notes: Among thyroid clonotypes expanded above 0.001, most also appeared in blood. A 13 V-J model separated ophthalmopathy from stable hyperthyroidism.

The sequence derives from a man aged 30 to 45 with Graves disease. The chain has TRBV7-9 and TRBJ2-1, with D unresolved. This material consisted of peripheral blood mononuclear cells (PBMCs), taken at new diagnosis, from a patient treated with antithyroid drugs. The CDR3 DNA follows: TGTGCCAGCAGCTTCGATAAATTCGCAAGCTTC. Translation gives CASSFDKFASF.